The 22 T cell receptor beta chains below come from one sample, sequenced in a study of beta chain features in type 1 diabetes. Expressed TCRB transcripts got sequenced, as all isolated RNA was reverse transcribed. Sequencing was performed with immunoSEQ multiplex PCR; in TCRdb, only in-frame clones are kept and a portion is missing. The profile covers 860,000 or so clones, with about a sixth appearing a single time and around 0.02% taken by the ten largest. The source material was naive CD4+ T cells from blood. These receptors were taken from a woman under 30 in good health.

This chain uses TRBV7-9 with TRBJ2-5; D is ambiguous. CDR1 SEHNR and CDR2 FQNEAQ come from the germline V gene (reference sequence). The CDR3 has 14 amino acids. Trimming took off 0 bases at V and 4 bases at J, with 9 bases between the two ends. The CDR3 reads CASSLAGSPETQYF. The CDR3 DNA reads TGTGCCAGCAGCTTAGCTGGTAGCCCAGAGACCCAGTACTTC. The full variable domain, in which reference TRBV7-9 and TRBJ2-5 provide the parts outside the CDR3, is DTGVSQNPRHKITKRGQNVTFRCDPISEHNRLYWYRQTLGQGPEFLTYFQNEAQLEKSRLLSDRFSAERPKGSFSTLEIQRTEQGDSAMYLCASSLAGSPETQYFGPGTRLLVL.

Concerning this clone: Other DNA sequences of this sample code for an identical CDR3. The chain links TRBV14 to TRBJ2-2; unclear D gene. Trimming left V 0 bases short and J 9 bases short, with 2 bases between. Looked up from germline, CDR1 is SGHDN and CDR2 is FVKESK. The CDR3 extends over 11 amino acids. CDR3 in amino acids: CASSQDRELFF. The CDR3 nucleotides read TGTGCCAGCAGCCAAGACAGGGAGCTGTTTTTT. Full variable domain (rest looked up from reference TRBV14 and TRBJ2-2): EAGVTQFPSHSVIEKGQTVTLRCDPISGHDNLYWYRRVMGKEIKFLLHFVKESKQDESGMPNNRFLAERTGGTYSTLKVQPAELEDSGVYFCASSQDRELFFGEGSRLTVL.

This clone was detected a few times. This sequence joins TRBV7-6 and TRBJ2-1; 8 nucleotides match TRBD2. The V gene end was trimmed by 5 bases and the J gene end by 10 bases; junction bases not matched to a gene: 10. CDR3 size: 14 residues. The germline CDR1 and CDR2 sequences are SGHVS and FNYEAQ. The chain's CDR3 is CASSKRERTKEQFF. The DNA of the CDR3 is TGTGCCAGCAGCAAGCGGGAGAGGACCAAGGAGCAGTTCTTC.

The gene calls are TRBV9 and TRBJ1-3; TRBD1 is a possible D gene (5 bases). From germline, CDR1 is SGDLS and CDR2 YYNGEE. V lost 0 bases and J 0 bases, leaving 16 bases between the germline ends. This CDR3 comprises 18 residues. The DNA for the CDR3 is TGTGCCAGCAGCGTAGAAGCCACAGGTAATCCCTCTGGAAACACCATATATTTT. It codes for CASSVEATGNPSGNTIYF.

This clone was counted a few times. The rearrangement joins TRBV5-8 to TRBJ1-5, with 7 bases that match TRBD1. The CDR3 has 17 residues. CDR1 and CDR2 from the germline V gene are SGHTS and YDEGEE. After removal of 4 bases from V and 4 bases from J, the junction contained 14 bases not matched to a gene. CDR3 loop: CASSRGFVPGGNQPQHF. The CDR3 bases are TGTGCCAGCAGCAGGGGATTCGTTCCAGGGGGTAATCAGCCCCAGCATTTT.

This clone was counted only a few times. The gene calls are TRBV28 and TRBJ1-2; D is uncertain. Germline assignment: CDR1 MDHEN and CDR2 SYDVKM. V dropped 3 bases and J dropped 7 bases, with 9 bases sitting between them. The CDR3 runs to 12 residues. CDR3 bases: TGTGCCAGCAGTTTGAGAAACCTTGGCTACACCTTC. This sequence encodes CASSLRNLGYTF.

Only a few counts were recorded for this clone. The chain joins TRBV7-2 to TRBJ2-5, with TRBD2 as a possible D gene (5 bases). The V end lost 0 bases, the J end lost 5 bases, and 7 bases lay between the germline ends. Germline loops: CDR1 SGHTA, CDR2 FQGNSA. The CDR3 extends over 13 amino acids. DNA for the CDR3: TGTGCCAGCAGCTTAGCGTGGAGGGAGACCCAGTACTTC. This translates into CASSLAWRETQYF.

The chain employs TRBV5-6 and TRBJ1-5, with no clear D. The CDR3 runs to 15 residues. The germline V gene encodes CDR1 SGHDT and CDR2 YYEEEE. Trimming removed 0 bases at V and 0 bases at J, with 7 bases between. The CDR3 nucleotides are TGTGCCAGCAGCTTGGCCGGGTATAGCAATCAGCCCCAGCATTTT. Its translation: CASSLAGYSNQPQHF.

A few counts support this clone. The V and J genes are TRBV9 and TRBJ2-2; TRBD2 agrees at 13 bases. Germline loops: CDR1 SGDLS, CDR2 YYNGEE. V lost 3 bases and J lost 5; bases outside the gene matches: 7. The CDR3 contains 17 residues. The CDR3 sequence: CASSGSGLAGFTGELFF. The CDR3 region has the DNA TGTGCCAGCAGCGGTTCGGGACTAGCGGGGTTTACCGGGGAGCTGTTTTTT.

This clone was seen a few times. The rearrangement uses TRBV10-3 and TRBJ1-2; D possibly corresponds to TRBD1 (6 bases). The CDR3 is 14 amino acids. Trimming shortened V by 7 bases and J by 6 bases, and 18 bases separated the two germline ends. Germline V gene lookup returns CDR1 ENHRY and CDR2 SYGVKD. The CDR3 DNA is TGTGCCATCACTCCACAGAGGGGGTCGGATGGCTACACCTTC. Protein: CAITPQRGSDGYTF.

This clone came up a few times. The J gene is TRBJ2-2, the V gene TRBV7-2, with unresolved D. Germline V CDR1 and CDR2: SGHTA, FQGNSA. Deletions cut 3 bases from V and 7 bases from J, with 9 bases between. The CDR3 consists of 13 residues. In DNA form, the CDR3 reads TGTGCCAGCAGCTTCTCCGACTTCGGGGAGCTGTTTTTT. This sequence encodes CASSFSDFGELFF.

The rearrangement uses TRBV19 and TRBJ1-2; D unresolved. CDR1 and CDR2 from the germline V gene are LNHDA and SQIVND (reference sequence). V dropped 5 bases and J dropped 3 bases, with 13 bases sitting between them. The CDR3 extends over 14 amino acids. The CDR3 bases are TGTGCCAGTAGTCCCCCCCCGGGGTACTATGGCTACACCTTC. Residues: CASSPPPGYYGYTF.

This clone was seen more than once but under ten times. The chain couples TRBV7-2 to TRBJ2-7, with 10 nucleotides matching TRBD1. This CDR3 is built from 15 residues. After removal of 6 bases from V and 4 bases from J, the junction contained 9 bases not matched to a gene. From germline, CDR1 is SGHTA and CDR2 FQGNSA. As DNA, the CDR3 is TGTGCCAGCAGTTGGGTGGGACAGGGGAGTTACGAGCAGTACTTC. As protein: CASSWVGQGSYEQYF.

This clone has just a few counts. The chain is built from TRBV9 and TRBJ2-1; 13 bases match TRBD2. V trimming: 3 bases; J trimming: 9 bases; junction bases outside the gene matches: 6. Germline assignment: CDR1 SGDLS and CDR2 YYNGEE. The CDR3 sequence is 15 residues long. CDR3 loop: CASSARTSGRTEQFF. The CDR3 nucleotides are TGTGCCAGCAGCGCGAGGACTAGCGGGAGAACTGAGCAGTTCTTC.

Concerning this clone: Other nucleotide sequences in the sample specify the same CDR3. This chain connects TRBV6-1 to TRBJ2-5; D might be TRBD1 (5 bases). This CDR3 comprises 11 residues. Germline V gene lookup returns CDR1 MNHNS and CDR2 SASEGT. Trimming cost V 5 bases and J 4 bases, with 5 bases left between them. CDR3 residues: CASSQGETQYF. CDR3 sequence (DNA): TGTGCCAGCAGTCAGGGAGAGACCCAGTACTTC.

As concerns this clone: One end of the junction varies from germline; a read error may be responsible. This sample includes further DNA sequences coding for the same CDR3. The chain has TRBV7-9 and TRBJ2-5; no clear D gene. The CDR3 has 16 amino acids. Germline CDR1 SEHNR, CDR2 FQNEAQ (reference sequence). The CDR3 nucleotides read TGCGCCAGCAGCTCCGGGCGTTATGAGGTTCAAGAGACCCAGTACTTC. It codes for CASSSGRYEVQETQYF.

The chain carries TRBV18 and TRBJ1-2; perhaps TRBD1 as D (6 bases). This CDR3 region has 14 residues. V lost 5 bases and J 5 bases, leaving 15 bases between the germline ends. Per germline, CDR1 KGHSH and CDR2 LQKENI. CDR3 coding DNA: TGTGCCAGCTCAAAAAACAGGGAGAGTTATGGCTACACCTTC. Translation: CASSKNRESYGYTF. Full variable domain (outside the CDR3, taken from reference TRBV18 and TRBJ1-2): NAGVMQNPRHLVRRRGQEARLRCSPMKGHSHVYWYRQLPEEGLKFMVYLQKENIIDESGMPKERFSAEFPKEGPSILRIQQVVRGDSAAYFCASSKNRESYGYTFGSGTRLTVV.

This clone has only a few counts. The chain couples TRBV5-1 to TRBJ2-2; D is ambiguous. Trimming removed 4 bases from V and 8 bases from J, with 6 bases in between. The CDR3 extends over 11 amino acids. Per germline, CDR1 SGHRS and CDR2 YFSETQ. CDR3 bases: TGCGCCAGCAGCGGTACTGGGGAGCTGTTTTTT. It codes for CASSGTGELFF.

The chain combines TRBV19 with TRBJ2-1; TRBD2 agrees at 14 bases. The germline V gene encodes CDR1 LNHDA and CDR2 SQIVND (reference sequence). The CDR3 spans 17 residues. The V segment lost 5 bases and the J segment 7 bases; nucleotides outside the gene matches: 10. CDR3 nucleotide sequence: TGTGCCAGTAGTGTGACTAGCGGGAGGGCCGATTGGAATGAGCAGTTCTTC. Its protein product is CASSVTSGRADWNEQFF.

CDR3 coding DNA: TGCAGTGCTCTCGGGGTGGACGAGCAGTACTTC. Translation gives CSALGVDEQYF. The chain recombines TRBV20-1 with TRBJ2-7; weak D call: TRBD2 (5 bases). Germline V gives CDR1 DFQATT, CDR2 SNEGSKA (reference sequence). This CDR3 has 11 residues. The V and J ends lost 5 bases and 5 bases respectively, with 10 bases between them.

This clone has just a few counts. Other DNA variants within this sample encode the same CDR3. The V gene is TRBV11-2, the J gene TRBJ2-3; no definite D call. Looked up from germline, CDR1 is SGHAT and CDR2 is FQNNGV. This CDR3 is 13 amino acids long. Deletions cut 5 bases from V and 3 bases from J, with 9 bases between. The CDR3 spells CASSLGLTDTQYF. DNA of the CDR3: TGTGCCAGCAGCCTGGGCCTTACAGATACGCAGTATTTT.

This clone showed up just once. The chain employs TRBV5-6 and TRBJ1-5; no clear D gene. This CDR3 contains 16 residues. Germline V CDR1 and CDR2: SGHDT, YYEEEE. With 1 base removed from V and 7 bases from J, the gap between germline ends came to 18 bases. CDR3 coding DNA: TGTGCCAGCAGCTTGATGAGGTTGGCTCCAAGACAGCCCCAGCATTTT. Translated: CASSLMRLAPRQPQHF. Together with reference TRBV5-6 and TRBJ1-5, the CDR3 gives the full variable domain: DAGVTQSPTHLIKTRGQQVTLRCSPKSGHDTVSWYQQALGQGPQFIFQYYEEEERQRGNFPDRFSGHQFPNYSSELNVNALLLGDSALYLCASSLMRLAPRQPQHFGDGTRLSIL.